A single sample gave rise to the 27 T cell receptor beta chains below, sequenced in a study of blood T cell repertoires in COVID-19. Assay: immunoSEQ multiplex PCR; the TCRdb copy retains only in-frame clones and omits some. The sample has about 200,000 clones; around 90% are singletons. Specimen: PBMCs or T cells enriched from blood (not recorded which). Every receptor here comes from a woman under 30 who had recovered from COVID-19.

The chain has TRBV7-9 and TRBJ2-7, with D possibly being TRBD2 (5 bases). This CDR3 spans 12 amino acids. Germline CDR1 reads SEHNR; CDR2 reads FQNEAQ (reference sequence). V was clipped by 5 bases and J by 4 bases, with 9 bases between them. The CDR3 here is CASSREPYEQYF. The CDR3 DNA reads TGTGCCAGCAGCCGGGAACCTTACGAGCAGTACTTC.

Only one count was recorded for this clone. The rearrangement uses TRBV5-1 and TRBJ2-5; TRBD1 matches at 9 bases. Unmatched junction bases numbered 10, after V lost 4 bases and J lost 3 bases. The CDR3 consists of 16 residues. The germline V gene has CDR1 SGHRS and CDR2 YFSETQ. The CDR3 here is CASSPRGTGTEETQYF. CDR3 bases: TGCGCCAGCAGCCCACGAGGGACAGGGACGGAAGAGACCCAGTACTTC. The full variable domain, with the rest looked up from reference TRBV5-1 and TRBJ2-5, is KAGVTQTPRYLIKTRGQQVTLSCSPISGHRSVSWYQQTPGQGLQFLFEYFSETQRNKGNFPGRFSGRQFSNSRSEMNVSTLELGDSALYLCASSPRGTGTEETQYFGPGTRLLVL.

The chain joins TRBV29-1 to TRBJ2-2; maybe TRBD2 (6 bases). Germline V gene data show CDR1 as SQVTM and CDR2 as ANQGSEA. The ends were cut back, 3 bases at V and 4 bases at J, with 15 bases in the middle. CDR3 size: 15 residues. The CDR3 reads CSVDLGGVGTGELFF. CDR3 bases: TGCAGCGTTGATTTAGGCGGGGTCGGCACCGGGGAGCTGTTTTTT.

The CDR3 DNA sequence: TGTGCCAGTAGTAGTGAGGCAAATAATTCACCCCTCCACTTT. Protein: CASSSEANNSPLHF. V and J are TRBV19 and TRBJ1-6; D remains unclear. Germline values: CDR1 LNHDA, CDR2 SQIVND (reference sequence). The V end lost 4 bases, the J end lost 5 bases, and 9 bases lay between the germline ends. The CDR3 is made up of 14 amino acids.

This rearrangement joins TRBV11-3 to TRBJ2-1; 8 positions match TRBD2. V lost 5 bases, J lost 5 bases, and 14 bases stayed unmatched. There are 17 residues in the CDR3. Germline CDR1 reads SGHNT; CDR2 reads YENEEA. The CDR3 loop is CASSRSTRVAGNNEQFF. In DNA, the CDR3 is TGTGCCAGCAGCCGATCGACTCGAGTAGCGGGGAACAATGAGCAGTTCTTC.

This rearrangement joins TRBV10-2 to TRBJ2-7, with TRBD2 identical over 9 bases. J lost 2 bases, V lost 6 bases, and 8 bases had no gene match. Germline-derived CDR1 and CDR2 are WSHSY and SAAADI. The CDR3 extends over 15 amino acids. This CDR3 reads CASRERLAGTYEQYF. In DNA form, the CDR3 reads TGCGCCAGCAGGGAGAGGCTAGCGGGGACCTACGAGCAGTACTTC.

The V gene is TRBV5-1, the J gene TRBJ2-7; 7 bases are shared with TRBD1. CDR1 is SGHRS, CDR2 YFSETQ, per germline. The CDR3 extends over 15 amino acids. Trimming cost V 4 bases and J 1 base; bases outside gene matches: 8. CDR3 region: CASSPGDRDSYEQYF. CDR3 DNA sequence: TGCGCCAGCAGCCCGGGCGACAGGGATTCCTACGAGCAGTACTTC.

In this sample, this clone turned up once. The same CDR3 also results from other DNA sequences found in this sample. This chain joins TRBV6-5 and TRBJ1-2; 8 bases align to TRBD1. V lost 8 bases and J lost 6; bases outside the gene matches: 5. Germline CDR1 is MNHEY and CDR2 is SVGAGI. CDR3 length: 12 amino acids. CDR3 amino acids: CASSDRENGYTF. The CDR3 nucleotides read TGTGCCAGCTCGGACAGGGAAAATGGCTACACCTTC.

The chain couples TRBV16 to TRBJ1-6; tentatively, D is TRBD1 (6 bases). The V end was cut by 7 bases, the J end by 5 bases, with 12 bases between. Germline CDR1 is KGHSY and CDR2 is FQNENV. The CDR3 has 14 residues. The CDR3: CASNPGTNNSPLHF. DNA for the CDR3: TGTGCCAGCAACCCCGGGACAAATAATTCACCCCTCCACTTT.

The rearrangement links TRBV4-1 to TRBJ1-2; possibly TRBD1 for D (6 bases). Germline CDR1 and CDR2: MGHRA and YSYEKL. The CDR3 totals 15 residues. V lost 3 bases and J 1 base, leaving 12 bases between the germline ends. The CDR3 reads CASSQERQVNYGYTF. The CDR3 DNA follows: TGCGCCAGCAGCCAGGAAAGACAGGTTAACTATGGCTACACCTTC.

The rearrangement joins TRBV18 to TRBJ2-7; weak D call: TRBD1 (6 bases). Germline lookup yields CDR1 KGHSH and CDR2 LQKENI. Trimming left V 0 bases short and J 2 bases short, with 8 bases between. The CDR3 has 14 amino acids. The CDR3 DNA sequence: TGTGCCAGCTCACCACCGGGACAACCCTACGAGCAGTACTTC. It codes for CASSPPGQPYEQYF.

V and J are TRBV24-1 and TRBJ1-2, with 10 bases fitting TRBD1. J was trimmed by 8 bases and V by 2 bases; bases with no gene match: 7. Germline CDR1 reads KGHDR; CDR2 reads SFDVKD. This CDR3 is built from 15 residues. The chain's CDR3 is CATSDSGTGVGGYTF. The CDR3 DNA is TGTGCCACCAGTGATTCCGGGACAGGGGTCGGCGGCTACACCTTC.

The gene calls are TRBV6-6 and TRBJ1-5; the D gene is possibly TRBD1 (5 bases). With 0 bases removed from V and 4 bases from J, the gap between germline ends came to 13 bases. This CDR3 has 16 amino acids. Germline CDR1 reads MNHNY; CDR2 reads SVGAGI (reference sequence). CDR3 sequence (DNA): TGTGCCAGCAGTTACTCGAAAAGGGGTGGTAATCAGCCCCAGCATTTT. It translates to CASSYSKRGGNQPQHF.

This clone was seen a single time. The chain has TRBV28 and TRBJ2-5; TRBD2 matches at 10 bases. CDR3 length equals 16 residues. Germline V gene sequence: CDR1 MDHEN, CDR2 SYDVKM. With 2 bases clipped from V and 5 bases from J, the junction kept 8 bases outside the gene matches. The chain's CDR3 is CASSLRGSGGRETQYF. The CDR3 nucleotides read TGTGCCAGCAGTTTAAGAGGTAGCGGGGGGAGGGAGACCCAGTACTTC. Supplemented by reference TRBV28 and TRBJ2-5, the full variable domain reads DVKVTQSSRYLVKRTGEKVFLECVQDMDHENMFWYRQDPGLGLRLIYFSYDVKMKEKGDIPEGYSVSREKKERFSLILESASTNQTSMYLCASSLRGSGGRETQYFGPGTRLLVL.

The V gene is TRBV6-1, the J gene TRBJ1-5, with D unresolved. This CDR3 region has 15 residues. Germline V gene lookup returns CDR1 MNHNS and CDR2 SASEGT. Trimming removed 1 base from V and 3 bases from J, with 10 bases in between. The DNA for the CDR3 is TGTGCCAGCAGTGAAGGGCCGGGGATCAATCAGCCCCAGCATTTT. Its translation is CASSEGPGINQPQHF.

V usage is TRBV28 and J usage is TRBJ2-3; TRBD2 matches at 11 bases. The CDR3 is 15 residues long. Germline values: CDR1 MDHEN, CDR2 SYDVKM. V was pared by 4 bases and J by 4 bases, with 4 bases of the junction left unmatched. The CDR3 sequence: CASSSQTSGADTQYF. The CDR3 DNA is TGTGCCAGCAGTTCCCAGACTAGCGGGGCAGATACGCAGTATTTT.

The chain links TRBV29-1 to TRBJ1-1; D is undetermined. Germline V CDR1 and CDR2: SQVTM, ANQGSEA. This CDR3 contains 11 residues. Trimming took 4 bases from V and 4 from J, leaving 7 bases between them. The CDR3 DNA is TGCAGCGTTGTGGACTTCACTGAAGCTTTCTTT. It encodes CSVVDFTEAFF.

The CDR3 DNA reads TGTGCCAGCAGTGAGGAGGAGGAGACCCAGTACTTC. This codes for CASSEEEETQYF. The rearrangement links TRBV28 to TRBJ2-5, with a possible D match to TRBD2 (5 bases). The CDR3 sequence is 12 residues long. The V and J ends lost 5 bases and 5 bases respectively, with 9 bases between them. Germline CDR1 is MDHEN and CDR2 is SYDVKM.

This chain connects TRBV19 to TRBJ2-3; possible D gene TRBD2, 6 bases. Trimming left V 3 bases short and J 1 base short, with 17 bases between. Germline CDR1 LNHDA, CDR2 SQIVND (reference sequence). This CDR3 contains 17 residues. The CDR3 protein is CASSMMGAAGRTDTQYF. Here the CDR3 DNA reads TGTGCCAGTAGTATGATGGGTGCAGCGGGCCGCACAGATACGCAGTATTTT.

The V call is TRBV4-1, the J call TRBJ1-1; D uncertain. The CDR3 is 11 amino acids. CDR1 and CDR2 from the germline V gene are MGHRA and YSYEKL. Trimming took off 3 bases at V and 8 bases at J, with 7 bases between the two ends. This chain's CDR3 is CASSHEREAFF. The CDR3 nucleotides are TGCGCCAGCAGCCATGAGAGGGAAGCTTTCTTT.

The chain is built from TRBV7-2 and TRBJ1-2, with D possibly TRBD1 on 6 matching bases. Germline CDR1 and CDR2: SGHTA and FQGNSA. The V gene lost 3 bases and the J gene lost 4 bases, with 15 bases spanning the gap. The CDR3 spans 15 residues. The CDR3 region has the DNA TGTGCCAGCAGCTTGGGAGGGGGAGGGCGCTATGGCTACACCTTC. Translation gives CASSLGGGGRYGYTF. Variable domain in full (rest from reference TRBV7-2 and TRBJ1-2): GAGVSQSPSNKVTEKGKDVELRCDPISGHTALYWYRQSLGQGLEFLIYFQGNSAPDKSGLPSDRFSAERTGGSVSTLTIQRTQQEDSAVYLCASSLGGGGRYGYTFGSGTRLTVV.

The chain employs TRBV6-5 and TRBJ1-1, with 7 positions matching TRBD1. This CDR3 spans 14 amino acids. Germline-derived CDR1 and CDR2 are MNHEY and SVGAGI. The junction had 8 bases not matched to a gene; V was cut back by 5 bases and J by 5 bases. DNA of the CDR3: TGTGCCAGCAGTCCTGAGACAGGGTGGACTGAAGCTTTCTTT. It specifies CASSPETGWTEAFF.

The gene calls are TRBV30 and TRBJ2-5, with D possibly TRBD2 on 6 matching bases. The CDR3 is 14 amino acids. Germline V gene sequence: CDR1 GTSNPN, CDR2 SVGIG (reference sequence). The V gene lost 0 bases and the J gene lost 4 bases, with 12 bases spanning the gap. The CDR3: CAWSVRRDRETQYF. DNA for the CDR3: TGTGCCTGGAGTGTACGGAGGGACCGAGAGACCCAGTACTTC.

The chain joins TRBV3-1 (or the pseudogene TRBV3-2) to TRBJ1-6; the match to TRBD1 covers 12 bases. CDR1 LGHDT and CDR2 YNNKEL come from the germline V gene (reference sequence). J lost 9 bases, V lost 4 bases, and 7 bases had no gene match. The length of the CDR3 is 16 residues. CDR3 loop: CASSPGQGAFGSPLHF. DNA for the CDR3: TGTGCCAGCAGCCCGGGACAGGGGGCCTTTGGTTCACCCCTCCACTTT.

The CDR3 DNA is TGTGCCAGCAGCTTCACGGAGGGGGGCTACACCTTC. It codes for CASSFTEGGYTF. The chain carries TRBV7-9 and TRBJ1-2; D possibly corresponds to TRBD1 (5 bases). Germline V gives CDR1 SEHNR, CDR2 FQNEAQ (reference sequence). V lost 3 bases and J 8 bases, leaving 10 bases between the germline ends. The CDR3 covers 12 residues.

This clone was detected only once. CDR3 sequence (DNA): TGTGCCAGCAGCTTAGGGGCAGGGAGGGGATACGAGCAGTACTTC. Its protein is CASSLGAGRGYEQYF. The chain has TRBV11-2 and TRBJ2-7; 7 nucleotides agree with TRBD2. Trimming cost V 1 base and J 4 bases; bases outside gene matches: 7. The CDR3 length is 15 residues. The V gene's germline CDR1 is SGHAT and CDR2 FQNNGV.

The chain recombines TRBV5-1 with TRBJ1-6; 10 bases align to TRBD1. The CDR3 has 14 residues. Germline loops: CDR1 SGHRS, CDR2 YFSETQ. The V segment lost 4 bases and the J segment 7 bases; nucleotides outside the gene matches: 2. CDR3 region: CASSADRGNSPLHF. CDR3 coding DNA: TGCGCCAGCAGCGCGGACAGGGGGAATTCACCCCTCCACTTT.